A selection of T cell receptor beta chains follows, all from one sample in a study of STAT5B mutations in CD4+ large granular lymphocyte leukemia. TCRdb's copy holds only in-frame clones and misses some; the assay was immunoSEQ multiplex PCR. The sample consists of around 34,000 clones, 65% to 90% of them appearing once. Sequenced input: CD4+ T cells from blood buffy coats. The receptor set was obtained from a human donor in good health. The CDR3 runs from the conserved cysteine through the conserved F or W. Fields, in order: J gene, clone size, V gene, D gene, CDR3 protein, CDR3 DNA. D genes are given only for firm matches. Size is omitted from some rows. Given values are once, few, many or a class for expanded clones.

TRBJ2-1	NA	TRBV7-2	TRBD2	CASSLAGEGEQFF	TGTGCCAGCAGCTTAGCCGGGGAGGGGGAGCAGTTCTTC
TRBJ1-5	NA	TRBV6-4	NA	CASSDWRSYGNQPQHF	TGTGCCAGCAGTGACTGGAGGAGTTATGGCAATCAGCCCCAGCATTTT
TRBJ2-1	once	TRBV5-1	TRBD2	CASSQAGPSYNEQFF	TGCGCCAGCAGCCAAGCGGGGCCCTCCTACAATGAGCAGTTCTTC
TRBJ2-7	once	TRBV6-5	TRBD1	CASSRDRVGEQYF	TGTGCCAGCAGCCGGGACAGGGTCGGCGAGCAGTACTTC
TRBJ2-3	once	TRBV5-1	NA	CASSLTPVSSTDTQYF	TGCGCCAGCAGCTTGACCCCGGTGTCCAGCACAGATACGCAGTATTTT
TRBJ1-1	few	TRBV10-3	NA	CAISEYLDIKTEAFF	TGTGCCATCAGTGAGTATCTGGACATCAAAACTGAAGCTTTCTTT
TRBJ2-4	NA	TRBV5-1	TRBD1	CASSVQGKENIQYF	TGCGCCAGCAGCGTACAGGGGAAGGAAAACATTCAGTACTTC
TRBJ2-7	NA	TRBV19	NA	CASSIGGAYIGEQYF	TGTGCCAGTAGTATAGGAGGTGCATACATCGGCGAGCAGTACTTC
TRBJ2-1	once	TRBV5-1	TRBD2	CASSPGTSGALPPFF	TGCGCCAGCAGCCCTGGGACTAGCGGGGCCCTGCCGCCGTTCTTC
TRBJ2-1	NA	TRBV12-5	TRBD1	CASGTGQTEQFF	TGTGCTAGTGGTACGGGACAGACCGAGCAGTTCTTC